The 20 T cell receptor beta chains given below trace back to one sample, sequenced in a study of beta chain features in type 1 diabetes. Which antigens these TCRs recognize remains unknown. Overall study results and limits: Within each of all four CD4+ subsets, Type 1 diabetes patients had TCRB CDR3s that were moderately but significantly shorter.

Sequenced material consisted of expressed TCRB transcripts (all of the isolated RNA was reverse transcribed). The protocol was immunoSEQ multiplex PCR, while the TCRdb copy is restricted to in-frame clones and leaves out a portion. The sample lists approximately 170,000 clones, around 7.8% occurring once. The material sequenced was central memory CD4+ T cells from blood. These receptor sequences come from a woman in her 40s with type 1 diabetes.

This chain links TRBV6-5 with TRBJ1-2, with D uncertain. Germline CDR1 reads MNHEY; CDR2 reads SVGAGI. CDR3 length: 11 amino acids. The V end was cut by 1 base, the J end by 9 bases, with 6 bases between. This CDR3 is CASSYYGSYTF. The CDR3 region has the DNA TGTGCCAGCAGTTACTATGGCAGCTACACCTTC.

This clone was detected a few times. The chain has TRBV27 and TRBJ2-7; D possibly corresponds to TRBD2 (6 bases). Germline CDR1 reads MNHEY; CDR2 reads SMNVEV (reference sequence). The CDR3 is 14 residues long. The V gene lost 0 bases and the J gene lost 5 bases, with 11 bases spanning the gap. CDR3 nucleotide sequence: TGTGCCAGCAGTTTATCGTGGGACTCGGACGAGCAGTACTTC. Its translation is CASSLSWDSDEQYF.

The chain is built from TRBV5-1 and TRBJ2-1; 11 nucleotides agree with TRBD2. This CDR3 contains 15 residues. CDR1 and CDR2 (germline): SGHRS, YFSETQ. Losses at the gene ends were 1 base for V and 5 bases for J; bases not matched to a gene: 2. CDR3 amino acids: CASSLTSGSHNEQFF. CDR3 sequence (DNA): TGCGCCAGCAGCTTGACTAGCGGGAGCCACAATGAGCAGTTCTTC.

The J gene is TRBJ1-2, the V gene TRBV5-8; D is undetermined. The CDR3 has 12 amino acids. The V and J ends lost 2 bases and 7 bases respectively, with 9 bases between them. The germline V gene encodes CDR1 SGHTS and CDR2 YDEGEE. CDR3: CASSFLGGGYTF. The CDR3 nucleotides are TGTGCCAGCAGCTTTCTAGGCGGTGGCTACACCTTC.

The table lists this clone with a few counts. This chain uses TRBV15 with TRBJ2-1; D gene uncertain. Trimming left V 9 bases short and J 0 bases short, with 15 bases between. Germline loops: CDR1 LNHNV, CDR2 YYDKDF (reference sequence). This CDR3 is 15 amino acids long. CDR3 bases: TGTGCCACTCATTCGGGTGGAAGCTCCTACAATGAGCAGTTCTTC. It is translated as CATHSGGSSYNEQFF. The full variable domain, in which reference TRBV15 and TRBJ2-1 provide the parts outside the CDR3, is DAMVIQNPRYQVTQFGKPVTLSCSQTLNHNVMYWYQQKSSQAPKLLFHYYDKDFNNEADTPDNFQSRRPNTSFCFLDIRSPGLGDTAMYLCATHSGGSSYNEQFFGPGTRLTVL.

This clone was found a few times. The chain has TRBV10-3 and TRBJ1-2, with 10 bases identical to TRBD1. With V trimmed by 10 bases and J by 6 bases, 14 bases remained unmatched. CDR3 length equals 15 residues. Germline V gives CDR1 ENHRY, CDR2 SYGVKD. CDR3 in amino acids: CASTLLRDRGHGYTF. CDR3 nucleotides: TGTGCCAGCACCCTACTCCGGGACAGGGGCCATGGCTACACCTTC.

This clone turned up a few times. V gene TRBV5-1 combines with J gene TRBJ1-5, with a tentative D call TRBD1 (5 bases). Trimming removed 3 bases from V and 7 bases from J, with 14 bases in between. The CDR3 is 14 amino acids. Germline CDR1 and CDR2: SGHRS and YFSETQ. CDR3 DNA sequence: TGCGCCAGCAGCTCCGGACAAATCGGCCAGCCCCAGCATTTT. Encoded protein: CASSSGQIGQPQHF.

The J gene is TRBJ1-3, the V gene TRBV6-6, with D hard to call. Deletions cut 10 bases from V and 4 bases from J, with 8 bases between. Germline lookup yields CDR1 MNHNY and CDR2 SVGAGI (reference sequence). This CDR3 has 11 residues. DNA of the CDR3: TGTGCCACCTCTCGGGGAAACACCATATATTTT. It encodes CATSRGNTIYF.

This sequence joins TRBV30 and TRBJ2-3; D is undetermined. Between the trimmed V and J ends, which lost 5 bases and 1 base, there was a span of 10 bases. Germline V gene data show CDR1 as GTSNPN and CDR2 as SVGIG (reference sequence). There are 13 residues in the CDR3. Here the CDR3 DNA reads TGTGCCTGGGCTTCGGGTCGCACAGATACGCAGTATTTT. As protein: CAWASGRTDTQYF. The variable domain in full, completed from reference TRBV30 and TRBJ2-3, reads SQTIHQWPATLVQPVGSPLSLECTVEGTSNPNLYWYRQAAGRGLQLLFYSVGIGQISSEVPQNLSASRPQDRQFILSSKKLLLSDSGFYLCAWASGRTDTQYFGPGTRLTVL.

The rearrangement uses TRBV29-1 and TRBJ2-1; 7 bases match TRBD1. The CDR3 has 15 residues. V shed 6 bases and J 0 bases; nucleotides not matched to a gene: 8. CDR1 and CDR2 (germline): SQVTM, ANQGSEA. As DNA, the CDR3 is TGCAGCGTGATGGACAGGTTTGCCTCCTACAATGAGCAGTTCTTC. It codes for CSVMDRFASYNEQFF.

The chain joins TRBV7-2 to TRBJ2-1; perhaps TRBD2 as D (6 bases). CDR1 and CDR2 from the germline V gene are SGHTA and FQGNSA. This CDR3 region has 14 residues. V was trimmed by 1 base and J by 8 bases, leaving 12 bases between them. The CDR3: CASSLVAGRDEQFF. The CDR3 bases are TGTGCCAGCAGCTTAGTCGCGGGAAGGGATGAGCAGTTCTTC.

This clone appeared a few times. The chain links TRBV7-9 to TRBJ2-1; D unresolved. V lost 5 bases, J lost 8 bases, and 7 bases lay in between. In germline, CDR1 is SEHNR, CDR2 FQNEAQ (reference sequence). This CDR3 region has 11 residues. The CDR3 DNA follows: TGTGCCAGCAGCAGAACGGATGAGCAGTTCTTC. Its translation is CASSRTDEQFF.

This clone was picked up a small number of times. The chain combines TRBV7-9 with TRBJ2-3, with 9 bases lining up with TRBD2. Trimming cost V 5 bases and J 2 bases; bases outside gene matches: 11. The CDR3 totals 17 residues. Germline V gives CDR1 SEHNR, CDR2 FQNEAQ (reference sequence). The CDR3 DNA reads TGTGCCAGCAGCCCACCCTTCCAGCGGGGGGACACAGATACGCAGTATTTT. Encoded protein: CASSPPFQRGDTDTQYF.

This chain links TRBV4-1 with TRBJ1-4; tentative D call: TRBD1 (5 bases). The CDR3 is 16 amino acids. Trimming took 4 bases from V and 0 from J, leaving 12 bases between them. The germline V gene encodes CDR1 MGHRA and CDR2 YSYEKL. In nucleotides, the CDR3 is TGCGCCAGCAGCCTCACGACAGTTGCAACTAATGAAAAACTGTTTTTT. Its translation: CASSLTTVATNEKLFF.

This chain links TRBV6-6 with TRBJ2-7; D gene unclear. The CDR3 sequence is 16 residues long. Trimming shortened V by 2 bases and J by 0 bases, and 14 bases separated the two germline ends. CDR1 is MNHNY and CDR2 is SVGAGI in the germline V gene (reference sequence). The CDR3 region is CASSYGLSSSSYEQYF. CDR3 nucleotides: TGTGCCAGCAGTTACGGGCTCAGCTCGAGCTCCTACGAGCAGTACTTC.

The CDR3 spells CASSLSSGSHNEQFF. In DNA, the CDR3 is TGTGCCAGCAGCTTGAGTAGCGGGAGTCACAATGAGCAGTTCTTC. This sequence joins TRBV5-4 and TRBJ2-1, with 9 bases fitting TRBD2. The germline V gene encodes CDR1 SGHNT and CDR2 YYREEE (reference sequence). CDR3 size: 15 residues. V lost 1 base, J lost 5 bases, and 4 bases stayed unmatched.

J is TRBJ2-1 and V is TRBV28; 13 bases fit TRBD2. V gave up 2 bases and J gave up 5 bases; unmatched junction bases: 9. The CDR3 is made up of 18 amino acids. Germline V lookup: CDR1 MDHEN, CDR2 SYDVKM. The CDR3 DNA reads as TGTGCCAGCAGTTTACGCCCCGGACTAGCGGGGGCCAACAATGAGCAGTTCTTC. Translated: CASSLRPGLAGANNEQFF.

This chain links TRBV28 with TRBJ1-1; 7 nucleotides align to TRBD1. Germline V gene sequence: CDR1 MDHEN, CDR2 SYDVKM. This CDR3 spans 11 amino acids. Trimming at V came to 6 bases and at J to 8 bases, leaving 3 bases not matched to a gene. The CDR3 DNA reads TGTGCCAGCAGCGAGGACAGGGAAGCTTTCTTT. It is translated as CASSEDREAFF. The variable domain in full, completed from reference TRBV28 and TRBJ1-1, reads DVKVTQSSRYLVKRTGEKVFLECVQDMDHENMFWYRQDPGLGLRLIYFSYDVKMKEKGDIPEGYSVSREKKERFSLILESASTNQTSMYLCASSEDREAFFGQGTRLTVV.

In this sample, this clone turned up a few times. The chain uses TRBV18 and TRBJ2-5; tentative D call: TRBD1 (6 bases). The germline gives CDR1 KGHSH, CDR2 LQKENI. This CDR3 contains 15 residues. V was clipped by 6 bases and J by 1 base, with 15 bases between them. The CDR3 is CASSGTTTSQETQYF. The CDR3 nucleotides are TGTGCCAGCTCTGGGACAACTACTTCCCAAGAGACCCAGTACTTC.

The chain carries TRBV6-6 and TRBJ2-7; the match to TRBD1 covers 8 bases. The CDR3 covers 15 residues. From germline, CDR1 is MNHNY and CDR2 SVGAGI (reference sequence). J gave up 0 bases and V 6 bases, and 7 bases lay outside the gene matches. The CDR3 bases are TGTGCCAGCAGCAAACGGGGACAGGTCTCCTACGAGCAGTACTTC. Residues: CASSKRGQVSYEQYF.